This record looks at one TCR beta chain sequence and its context. This clonotype was seen many times. Its cognate antigen has yet to be identified. Per-base quality was not reported, and no clone a single base away is much larger than it. Trimming costs V 1 base and J 3 bases, and their ends lie 10 bases apart. From the cysteine through the phenylalanine, the CDR3 covers 13 amino acids. The retained sequence is limited to the CDR3, 39 bases, with the frame set at the first base. Taken from the germline V gene, the CDR1 and CDR2 loops are SQVTM and ANQGSEA. The data were taken from a study of T-cell reconstitution after alpha-beta-depleted transplantation in children (dated by TCRdb to about 2016). A note on the overall study: T-cell immune reconstitution after TCRalphabeta/CD19-depleted allogeneic hematopoietic cell transplantation in children was quantitatively tracked in the study by means of TCR repertoire profiling.

The receptor library was made with PCR. The listed sequencing device is Illumina HiSeq 2500. To normalize quantification of the TCRbeta repertoire, the TCR libraries were built with molecular barcoding that relied on unique molecular identifiers. The public reads were quality trimmed at Q25 with fastp and then assembled into clones with MiXCR by TCRdb, keeping productive beta chains. Rows are unified per CDR3 protein, each entry keeping the most common DNA and genes. Recorded for this sample are hundreds of thousands of distinct CDR3 sequences; roughly 17% of them occurred a single time. Of the sample, 1.1% is held by the ten largest clones.

The rearrangement combines TRBV29-1 with TRBJ2-7; perhaps TRBD1 is the D gene, with 6 bases matching. The clonotype comes from a human donor who donated a stem cell graft to a child with acute myeloid leukemia. The sequencing used PBMCs from the stem cell graft donor, collected from the stem cell graft. The CDR3 in this case is CSVEAMDSYEQYF. The DNA sequence is as follows: TGCAGCGTTGAAGCCATGGACAGCTACGAGCAGTACTTC.